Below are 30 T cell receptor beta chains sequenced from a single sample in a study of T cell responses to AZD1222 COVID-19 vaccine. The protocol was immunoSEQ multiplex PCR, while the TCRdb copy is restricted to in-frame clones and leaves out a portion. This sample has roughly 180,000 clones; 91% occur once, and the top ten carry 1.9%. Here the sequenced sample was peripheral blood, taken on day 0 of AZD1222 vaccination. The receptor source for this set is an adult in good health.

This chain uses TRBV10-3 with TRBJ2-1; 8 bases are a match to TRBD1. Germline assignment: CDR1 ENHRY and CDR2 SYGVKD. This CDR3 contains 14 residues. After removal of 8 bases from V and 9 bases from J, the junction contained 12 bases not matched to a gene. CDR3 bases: TGTGCCATCCGGGCCCTCGACAGGGGCTTTGAGCAGTTCTTC. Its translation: CAIRALDRGFEQFF.

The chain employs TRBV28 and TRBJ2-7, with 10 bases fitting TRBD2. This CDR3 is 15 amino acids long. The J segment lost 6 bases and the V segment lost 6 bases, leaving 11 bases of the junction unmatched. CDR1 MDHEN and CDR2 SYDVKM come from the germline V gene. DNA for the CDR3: TGTGCCAGCAGGCCTCCTAGCGGGAGTTCTTCCGAGCAGTACTTC. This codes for CASRPPSGSSSEQYF.

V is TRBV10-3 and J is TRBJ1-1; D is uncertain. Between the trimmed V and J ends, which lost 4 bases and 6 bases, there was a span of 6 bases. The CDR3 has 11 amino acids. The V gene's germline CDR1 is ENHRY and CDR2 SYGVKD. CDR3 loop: CAISGLAEAFF. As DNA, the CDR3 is TGTGCCATCAGTGGTCTCGCTGAAGCTTTCTTT.

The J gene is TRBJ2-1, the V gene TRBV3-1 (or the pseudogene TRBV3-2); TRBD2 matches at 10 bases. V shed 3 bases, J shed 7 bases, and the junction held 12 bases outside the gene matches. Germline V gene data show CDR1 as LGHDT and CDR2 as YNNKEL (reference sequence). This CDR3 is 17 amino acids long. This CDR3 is CASSHRTGTSVSNEQFF. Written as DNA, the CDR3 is TGTGCCAGCAGCCACCGAACCGGGACTAGCGTTTCAAATGAGCAGTTCTTC.

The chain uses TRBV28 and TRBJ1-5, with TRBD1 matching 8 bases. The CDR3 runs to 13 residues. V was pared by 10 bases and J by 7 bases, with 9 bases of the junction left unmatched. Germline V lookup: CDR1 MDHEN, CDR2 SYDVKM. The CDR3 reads CATRTGLTQPQHF. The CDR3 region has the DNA TGTGCCACCCGGACAGGGCTCACCCAGCCCCAGCATTTT.

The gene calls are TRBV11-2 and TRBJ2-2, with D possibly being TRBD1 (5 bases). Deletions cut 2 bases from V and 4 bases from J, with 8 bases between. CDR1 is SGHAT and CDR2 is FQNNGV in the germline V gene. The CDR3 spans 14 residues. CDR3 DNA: TGTGCCAGCAGCTTACAGGGAAGCACCGGGGAGCTGTTTTTT. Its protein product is CASSLQGSTGELFF.

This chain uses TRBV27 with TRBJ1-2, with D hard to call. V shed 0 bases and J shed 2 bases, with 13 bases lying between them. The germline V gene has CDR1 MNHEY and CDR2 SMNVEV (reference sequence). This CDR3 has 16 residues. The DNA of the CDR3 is TGTGCCAGCAGTTTATCAGAAGGCAGGTTCAACTATGGCTACACCTTC. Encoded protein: CASSLSEGRFNYGYTF.

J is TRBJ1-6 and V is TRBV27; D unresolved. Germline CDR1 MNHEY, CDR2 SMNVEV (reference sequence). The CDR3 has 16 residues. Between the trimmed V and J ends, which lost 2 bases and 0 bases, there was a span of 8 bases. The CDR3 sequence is CASSLSSGSYNSPLHF. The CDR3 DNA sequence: TGTGCCAGCAGTTTAAGTTCGGGCTCCTATAATTCACCCCTCCACTTT.

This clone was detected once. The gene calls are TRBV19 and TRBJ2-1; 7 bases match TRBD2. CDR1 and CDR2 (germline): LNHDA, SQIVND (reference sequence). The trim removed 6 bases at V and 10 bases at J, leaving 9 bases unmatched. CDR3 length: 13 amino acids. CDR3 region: CASSLADPEEQFF. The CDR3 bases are TGTGCCAGTAGCCTAGCGGATCCAGAAGAGCAGTTCTTC. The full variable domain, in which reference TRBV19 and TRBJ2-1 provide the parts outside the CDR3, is DGGITQSPKYLFRKEGQNVTLSCEQNLNHDAMYWYRQDPGQGLRLIYYSQIVNDFQKGDIAEGYSVSREKKESFPLTVTSAQKNPTAFYLCASSLADPEEQFFGPGTRLTVL.

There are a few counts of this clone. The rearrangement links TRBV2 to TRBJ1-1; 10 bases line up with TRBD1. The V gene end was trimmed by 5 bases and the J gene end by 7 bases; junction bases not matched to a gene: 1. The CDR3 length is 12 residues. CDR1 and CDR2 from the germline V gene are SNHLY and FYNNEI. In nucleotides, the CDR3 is TGTGCCAGCAGTTGGACAGGGGGTGAAGCTTTCTTT. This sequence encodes CASSWTGGEAFF.

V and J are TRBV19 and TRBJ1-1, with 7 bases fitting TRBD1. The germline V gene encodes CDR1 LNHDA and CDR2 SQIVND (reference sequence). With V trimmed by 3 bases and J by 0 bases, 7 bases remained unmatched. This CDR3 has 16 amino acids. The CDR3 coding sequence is TGTGCCAGTAGTATTTCAGGGACAGATTTGAACACTGAAGCTTTCTTT. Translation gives CASSISGTDLNTEAFF.

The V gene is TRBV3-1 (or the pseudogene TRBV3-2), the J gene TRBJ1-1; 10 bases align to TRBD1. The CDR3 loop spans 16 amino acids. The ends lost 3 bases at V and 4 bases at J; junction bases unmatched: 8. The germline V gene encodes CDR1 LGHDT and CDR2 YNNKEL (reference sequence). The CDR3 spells CASSQADRGHTTEAFF. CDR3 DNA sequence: TGTGCCAGCAGCCAGGCCGACAGGGGGCATACCACTGAAGCTTTCTTT.

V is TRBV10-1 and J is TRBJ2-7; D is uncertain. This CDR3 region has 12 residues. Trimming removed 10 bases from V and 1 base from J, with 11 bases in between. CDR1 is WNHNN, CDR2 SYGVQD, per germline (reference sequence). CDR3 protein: CANTDESYEQYF. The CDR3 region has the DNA TGCGCCAATACGGACGAGTCCTACGAGCAGTACTTC.

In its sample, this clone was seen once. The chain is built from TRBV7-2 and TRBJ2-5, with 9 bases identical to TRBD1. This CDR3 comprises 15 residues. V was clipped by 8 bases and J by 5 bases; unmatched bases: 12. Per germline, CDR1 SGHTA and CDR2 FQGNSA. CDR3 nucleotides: TGTGCCAGCCAATTCACAGGGGGCGTCGGGGAGACCCAGTACTTC. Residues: CASQFTGGVGETQYF.

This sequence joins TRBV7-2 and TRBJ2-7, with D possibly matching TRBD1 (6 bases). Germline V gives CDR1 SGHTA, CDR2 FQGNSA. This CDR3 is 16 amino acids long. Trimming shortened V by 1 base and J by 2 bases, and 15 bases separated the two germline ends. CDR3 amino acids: CASSLVMGDTAYEQYF. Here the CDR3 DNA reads TGTGCCAGCAGCTTAGTAATGGGGGACACAGCCTACGAGCAGTACTTC.

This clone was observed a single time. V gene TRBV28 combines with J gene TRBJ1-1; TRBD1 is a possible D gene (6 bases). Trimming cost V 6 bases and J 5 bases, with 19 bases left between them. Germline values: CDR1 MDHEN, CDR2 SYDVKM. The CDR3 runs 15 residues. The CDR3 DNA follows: TGTGCCAGCAGCCCCCGACACCTGAGGGGGACTGAAGCTTTCTTT. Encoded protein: CASSPRHLRGTEAFF.

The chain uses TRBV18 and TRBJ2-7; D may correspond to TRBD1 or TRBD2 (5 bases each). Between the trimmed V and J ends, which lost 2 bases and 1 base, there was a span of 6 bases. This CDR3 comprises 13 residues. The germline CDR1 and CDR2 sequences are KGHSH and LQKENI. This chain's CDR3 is CASSPGTSYEQYF. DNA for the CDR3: TGTGCCAGCTCACCAGGGACGTCCTACGAGCAGTACTTC.

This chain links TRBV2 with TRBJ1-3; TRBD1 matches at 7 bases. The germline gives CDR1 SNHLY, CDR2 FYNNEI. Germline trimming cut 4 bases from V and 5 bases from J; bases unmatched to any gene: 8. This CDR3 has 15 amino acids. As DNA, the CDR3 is TGTGCCAGCAGTGTATTCAGGGGGATGCGAAACACCATATATTTT. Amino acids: CASSVFRGMRNTIYF.

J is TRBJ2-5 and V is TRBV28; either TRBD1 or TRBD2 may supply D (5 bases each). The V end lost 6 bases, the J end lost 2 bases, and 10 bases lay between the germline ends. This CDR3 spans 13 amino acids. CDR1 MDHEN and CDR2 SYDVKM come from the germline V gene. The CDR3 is CASRPGAQETQYF. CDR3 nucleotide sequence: TGTGCCAGCAGGCCCGGGGCGCAAGAGACCCAGTACTTC.

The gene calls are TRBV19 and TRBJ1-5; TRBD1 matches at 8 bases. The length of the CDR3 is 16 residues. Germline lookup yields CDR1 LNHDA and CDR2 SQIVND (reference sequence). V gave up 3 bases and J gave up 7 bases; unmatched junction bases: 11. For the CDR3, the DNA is TGTGCCAGTAGTATTCGGGACAGGAGAGGTGTCCAGCCCCAGCATTTT. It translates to CASSIRDRRGVQPQHF.

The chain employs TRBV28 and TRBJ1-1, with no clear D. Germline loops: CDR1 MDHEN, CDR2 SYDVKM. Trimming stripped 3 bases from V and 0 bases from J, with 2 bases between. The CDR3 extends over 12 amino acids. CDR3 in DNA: TGTGCCAGCAGTTTGCTGAACACTGAAGCTTTCTTT. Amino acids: CASSLLNTEAFF. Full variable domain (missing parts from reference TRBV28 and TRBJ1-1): DVKVTQSSRYLVKRTGEKVFLECVQDMDHENMFWYRQDPGLGLRLIYFSYDVKMKEKGDIPEGYSVSREKKERFSLILESASTNQTSMYLCASSLLNTEAFFGQGTRLTVV.

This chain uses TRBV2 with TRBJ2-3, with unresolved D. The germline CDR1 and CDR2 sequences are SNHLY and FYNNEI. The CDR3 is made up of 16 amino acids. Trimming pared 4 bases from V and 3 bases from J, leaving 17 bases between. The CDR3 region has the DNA TGTGCCAGCAGTGGGCGAGATAGACAAATTACAGATACGCAGTATTTT. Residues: CASSGRDRQITDTQYF.

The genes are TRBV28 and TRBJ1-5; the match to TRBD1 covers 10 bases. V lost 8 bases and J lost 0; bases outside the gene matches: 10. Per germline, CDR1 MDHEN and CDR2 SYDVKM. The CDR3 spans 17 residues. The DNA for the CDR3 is TGTGCCAGCGGCAACCCGGGACAGGGGTATAGCAATCAGCCCCAGCATTTT. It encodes CASGNPGQGYSNQPQHF.

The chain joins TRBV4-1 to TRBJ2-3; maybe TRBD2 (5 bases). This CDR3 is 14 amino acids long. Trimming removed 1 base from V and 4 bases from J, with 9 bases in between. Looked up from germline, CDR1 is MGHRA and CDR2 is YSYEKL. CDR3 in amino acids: CASSQVYGADTQYF. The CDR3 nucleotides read TGCGCCAGCAGCCAAGTATACGGGGCAGATACGCAGTATTTT.

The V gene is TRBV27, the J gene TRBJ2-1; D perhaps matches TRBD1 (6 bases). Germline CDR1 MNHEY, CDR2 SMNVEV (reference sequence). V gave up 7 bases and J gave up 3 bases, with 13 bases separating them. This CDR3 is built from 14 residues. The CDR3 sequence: CASTPGQLYNEQFF. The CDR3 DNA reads TGTGCCAGCACCCCCGGACAGCTCTACAATGAGCAGTTCTTC.

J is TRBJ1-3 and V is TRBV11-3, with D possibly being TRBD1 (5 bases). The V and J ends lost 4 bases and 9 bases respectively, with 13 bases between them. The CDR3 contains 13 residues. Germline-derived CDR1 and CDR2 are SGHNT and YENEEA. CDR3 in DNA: TGTGCCAGCAGCTCCGACTCGGGGGGCACCATATATTTT. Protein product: CASSSDSGGTIYF.

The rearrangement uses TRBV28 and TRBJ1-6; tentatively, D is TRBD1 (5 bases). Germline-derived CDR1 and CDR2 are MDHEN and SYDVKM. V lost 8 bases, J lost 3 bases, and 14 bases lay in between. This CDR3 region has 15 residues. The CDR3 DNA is TGTGCCAGCTTTAATAAGGGGATCTATAATTCACCCCTCCACTTT. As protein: CASFNKGIYNSPLHF. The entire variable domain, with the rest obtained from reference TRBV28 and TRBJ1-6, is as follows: DVKVTQSSRYLVKRTGEKVFLECVQDMDHENMFWYRQDPGLGLRLIYFSYDVKMKEKGDIPEGYSVSREKKERFSLILESASTNQTSMYLCASFNKGIYNSPLHFGNGTRLTVT.

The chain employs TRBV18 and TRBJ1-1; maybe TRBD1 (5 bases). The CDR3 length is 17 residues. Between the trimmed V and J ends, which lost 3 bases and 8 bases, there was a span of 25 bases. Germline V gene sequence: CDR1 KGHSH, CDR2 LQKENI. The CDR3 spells CASSPTHVGWGVGEAFF. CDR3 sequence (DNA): TGTGCCAGCTCACCCACCCATGTAGGATGGGGGGTCGGAGAAGCTTTCTTT.

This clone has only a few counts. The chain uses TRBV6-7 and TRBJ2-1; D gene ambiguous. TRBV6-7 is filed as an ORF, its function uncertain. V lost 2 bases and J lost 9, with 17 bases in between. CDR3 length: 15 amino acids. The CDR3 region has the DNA TGTGCCAGCAGTTACGGTGCCATTAGGTCGTGTGAGCAGTTCTTC. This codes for CASSYGAIRSCEQFF.

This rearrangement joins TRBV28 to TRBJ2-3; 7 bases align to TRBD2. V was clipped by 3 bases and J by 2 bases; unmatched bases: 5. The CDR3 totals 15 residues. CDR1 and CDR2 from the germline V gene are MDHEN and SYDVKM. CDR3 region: CASSLDREVTDTQYF. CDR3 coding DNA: TGTGCCAGCAGTTTGGACCGGGAGGTCACAGATACGCAGTATTTT.